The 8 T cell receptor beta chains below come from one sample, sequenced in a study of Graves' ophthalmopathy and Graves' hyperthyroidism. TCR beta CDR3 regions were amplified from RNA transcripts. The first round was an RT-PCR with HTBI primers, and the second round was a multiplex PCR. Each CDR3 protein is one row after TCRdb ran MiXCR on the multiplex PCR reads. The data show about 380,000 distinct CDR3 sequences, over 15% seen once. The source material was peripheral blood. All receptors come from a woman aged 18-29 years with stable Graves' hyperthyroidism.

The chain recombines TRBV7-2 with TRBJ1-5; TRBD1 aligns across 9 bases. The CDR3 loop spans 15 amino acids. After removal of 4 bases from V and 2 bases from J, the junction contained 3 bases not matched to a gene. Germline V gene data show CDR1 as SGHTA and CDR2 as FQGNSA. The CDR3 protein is CASSSWTGGNQPQHF. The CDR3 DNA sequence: TGTGCCAGCAGCTCATGGACAGGGGGCAATCAGCCCCAGCATTTT.

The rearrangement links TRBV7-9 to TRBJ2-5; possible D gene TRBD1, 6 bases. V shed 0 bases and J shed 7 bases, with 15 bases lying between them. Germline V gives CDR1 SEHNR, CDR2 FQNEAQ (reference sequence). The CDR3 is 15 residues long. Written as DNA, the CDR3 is TGTGCCAGCAGCTTAGCCCCCCAGGGGAAGGGGACCCAGTACTTC. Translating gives CASSLAPQGKGTQYF.

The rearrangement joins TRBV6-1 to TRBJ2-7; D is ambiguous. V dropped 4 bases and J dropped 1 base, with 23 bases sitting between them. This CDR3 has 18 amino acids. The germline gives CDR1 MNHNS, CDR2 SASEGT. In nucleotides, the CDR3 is TGTGCCAGCAGTGGTCTCAAAGGTAAAAAGTTGGGGTCCTACGAGCAGTACTTC. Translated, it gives CASSGLKGKKLGSYEQYF.

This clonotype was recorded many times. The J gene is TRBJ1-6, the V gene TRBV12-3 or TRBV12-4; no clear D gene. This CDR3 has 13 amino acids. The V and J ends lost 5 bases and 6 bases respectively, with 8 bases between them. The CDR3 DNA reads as TGTGCCAGCAGTCCATTGACTAATTCACCCCTCCACTTT. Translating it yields CASSPLTNSPLHF.

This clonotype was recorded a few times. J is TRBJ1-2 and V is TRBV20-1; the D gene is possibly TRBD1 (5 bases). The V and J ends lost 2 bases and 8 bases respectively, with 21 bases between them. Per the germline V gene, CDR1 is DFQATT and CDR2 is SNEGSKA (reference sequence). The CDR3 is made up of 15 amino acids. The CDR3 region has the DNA TGCAGTGCTAGACCCCCCGGGACCCCATCGGGCGGCTACACCTTC. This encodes CSARPPGTPSGGYTF.

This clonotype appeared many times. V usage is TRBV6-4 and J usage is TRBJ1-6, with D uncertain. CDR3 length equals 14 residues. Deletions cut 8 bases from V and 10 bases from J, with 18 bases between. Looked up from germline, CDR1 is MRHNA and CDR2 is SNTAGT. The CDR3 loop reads CASLAGLRESPLHF. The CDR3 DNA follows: TGTGCCAGCCTGGCGGGTTTACGGGAATCACCCCTCCACTTT.

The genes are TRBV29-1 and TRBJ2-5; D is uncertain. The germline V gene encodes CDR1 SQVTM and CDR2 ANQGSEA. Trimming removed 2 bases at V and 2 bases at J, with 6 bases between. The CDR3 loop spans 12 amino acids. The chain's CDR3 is CSVEFQQETQYF. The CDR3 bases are TGCAGCGTTGAATTTCAGCAAGAGACCCAGTACTTC. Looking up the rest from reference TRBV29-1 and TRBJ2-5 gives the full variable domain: SAVISQKPSRDICQRGTSLTIQCQVDSQVTMMFWYRQQPGQSLTLIATANQGSEATYESGFVIDKFPISRPNLTFSTLTVSNMSPEDSSIYLCSVEFQQETQYFGPGTRLLVL.

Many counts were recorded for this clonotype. This CDR3 reads CASSVRDDSPLHF. As DNA, the CDR3 is TGTGCCAGCAGTGTCAGGGACGATTCACCCCTCCACTTT. The chain joins TRBV12-3 or TRBV12-4 to TRBJ1-6; D may be TRBD1 (5 bases). The V gene lost 5 bases and the J gene lost 8 bases, with 10 bases spanning the gap. The CDR3 extends over 13 amino acids.